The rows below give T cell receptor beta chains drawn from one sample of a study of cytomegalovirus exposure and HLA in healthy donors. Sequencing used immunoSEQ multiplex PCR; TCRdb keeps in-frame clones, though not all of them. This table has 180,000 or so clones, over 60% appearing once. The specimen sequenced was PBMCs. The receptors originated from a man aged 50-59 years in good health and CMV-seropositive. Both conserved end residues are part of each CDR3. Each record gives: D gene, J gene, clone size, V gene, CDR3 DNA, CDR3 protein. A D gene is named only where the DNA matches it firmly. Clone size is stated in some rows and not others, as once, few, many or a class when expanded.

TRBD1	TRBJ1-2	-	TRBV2	TGTGCCAGCAGTGGGACGGGACAGGGTCGCTACACCTTC	CASSGTGQGRYTF
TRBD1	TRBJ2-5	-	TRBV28	TGTGCCAGCAGACCACTGACAGGGGTGGGGGAAGAGACCCAGTACTTC	CASRPLTGVGEETQYF
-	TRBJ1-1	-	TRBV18	TGTGCCAGCTCAGGCATCGGACAGTTGATTGAAGCTTTCTTT	CASSGIGQLIEAFF
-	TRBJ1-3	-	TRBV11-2	TGTGCCAGCAGCTCCGCCAGCTTCGGGGGCTCTGGAAACACCATATATTTT	CASSSASFGGSGNTIYF
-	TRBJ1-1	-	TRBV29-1	TGCAGCGTTGTGAGGGGGTCGAACACTGAAGCTTTCTTT	CSVVRGSNTEAFF
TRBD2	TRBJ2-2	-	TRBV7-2	TGTGCCAGCAGCTTAGTAGGAGCGGGGGGAAACACCGGGGAGCTGTTTTTT	CASSLVGAGGNTGELFF
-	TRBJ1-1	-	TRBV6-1	TGTGCCAGCAGTGAAGCGCAGCAGGGAAGGGGGACTGAAGCTTTCTTT	CASSEAQQGRGTEAFF
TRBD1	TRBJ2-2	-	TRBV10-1	TGCGCCAGCAGTGGGGGACAGACTACCGGGGAGCTGTTTTTT	CASSGGQTTGELFF
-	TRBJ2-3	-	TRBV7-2	TGTGCCAGCAGCCCAGGACAGAGCACAGATACGCAGTATTTT	CASSPGQSTDTQYF
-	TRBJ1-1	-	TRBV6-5	TGTGCCAGCAGTTACGGGAGCATGAACACTGAAGCTTTCTTT	CASSYGSMNTEAFF
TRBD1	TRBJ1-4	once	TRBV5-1	TGCGCCAGCAGGGGACAGGACGCACCCAATGAAAAACTGTTTTTT	CASRGQDAPNEKLFF
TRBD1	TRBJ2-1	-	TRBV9	TGTGCCAGCAGCGGCCTAGGACAGGGTTCCTACAATGAGCAGTTCTTC	CASSGLGQGSYNEQFF
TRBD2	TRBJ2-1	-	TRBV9	TGTGCCAGCGGGGGGGGGCTAGCGGGGTTCTTGAGCTCCTACAATGAGCAGTTCTTC	CASGGGLAGFLSSYNEQFF
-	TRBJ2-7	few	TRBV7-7	TGTGCCAGCAGCCCCCAGGTCGGAGGGTCTGGGGAGCAGTACTTC	CASSPQVGGSGEQYF
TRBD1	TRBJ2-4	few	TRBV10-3	TGTGCCATCAGTGACACAGGGGGCGAGTATCCCAAAAACATTCAGTACTTC	CAISDTGGEYPKNIQYF
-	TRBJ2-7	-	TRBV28	TGTGCCAGCAGTCTGGGACAACCCTACGAGCAGTACTTC	CASSLGQPYEQYF
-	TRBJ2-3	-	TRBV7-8	TGTGCCAGCAGCTTAGCGAACGGGGGGCACACAGATACGCAGTATTTT	CASSLANGGHTDTQYF
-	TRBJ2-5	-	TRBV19	TGTGCCAGTAGTCAGAGCGGTGCCACCCAGTACTTC	CASSQSGATQYF
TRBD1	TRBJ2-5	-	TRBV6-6	TGTGCCAGCAGTTCCGGGACAGGGGACCAGACCCAGTACTTC	CASSSGTGDQTQYF
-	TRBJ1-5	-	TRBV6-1	TGTGCCAGCGGCAGGGAAAGGAATCAGCCCCAGCATTTT	CASGRERNQPQHF
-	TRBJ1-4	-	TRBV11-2	TGTGCCAGCAGCGTAGGGTTGGCGGTTTCTAATGAAAAACTGTTTTTT	CASSVGLAVSNEKLFF
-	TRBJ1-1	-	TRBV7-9	TGTGCCAGCAGCCCCGCCGGGGGGGTAAACACTGAAGCTTTCTTT	CASSPAGGVNTEAFF
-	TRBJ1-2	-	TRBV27	TGTGCCAGCAGCCATGGACAGTCTAGGGGCTACACCTTC	CASSHGQSRGYTF
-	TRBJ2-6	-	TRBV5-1	TGCGCCAGCAGCTCGGCGACAGTCGCTGGGGCCAACGTCCTGACTTTC	CASSSATVAGANVLTF
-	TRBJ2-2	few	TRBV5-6	TGTGCCAGCAGCGGAGGGTACCCCGGGGAGCTGTTTTTT	CASSGGYPGELFF
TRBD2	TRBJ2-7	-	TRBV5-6	TGTGCCAGCAGCTTTGGAACGGGGGAGGGCGAGCAGTACTTC	CASSFGTGEGEQYF
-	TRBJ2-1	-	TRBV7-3	TGTGCCAGCGGGGGGGCGATTAACAATGAGCAGTTCTTC	CASGGAINNEQFF
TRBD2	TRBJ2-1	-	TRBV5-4	TGTGCCAGCAGCTTGGGAAAACTAGCGGGGGTGAATGAGCAGTTCTTC	CASSLGKLAGVNEQFF
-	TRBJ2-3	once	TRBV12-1	TGTGCCAGCAGCTCAACCCTCCGGGACACAGGATCCCGCACAGATACGCAGTATTTT	CASSSTLRDTGSRTDTQYF